The rows below give T cell receptor beta chains drawn from one sample of a study of shared clonotypes between healthy human individuals. The protocol was immunoSEQ multiplex PCR, while the TCRdb copy is restricted to in-frame clones and leaves out a portion. This sample has some 380,000 clones; roughly 96% occur once, and the top ten carry 0.25% to 0.35%. Source material: memory CD8+ T cells sorted from blood. These receptors all stem from a man aged 25 to 40 in good health. Each CDR3 is given without its conserved first and last residue. A D gene is named only where the DNA matches it firmly. Size is stated for part of the rows, as once, few or many counts, or as a class when the clone is expanded.

v_call,d_call,clone_size,cdr3_aa
TRBV9,-,-,ASSVGSEGGYT
TRBV9,-,-,ASSVAERETQY
TRBV5-8,-,-,ASLNRDFYNEQF
TRBV21-1,-,-,ASYIRESERYQPQH
TRBV6-5,-,-,ASSYDQGEQY
TRBV7-3,TRBD1,-,ASSLMGQGARGELF
TRBV2,TRBD2,-,ASTTSWTSGRVDEQF
TRBV7-2,-,-,ASRRIRLLLNTEAF
TRBV25-1,-,-,ASKVRVPEQF
TRBV5-1,TRBD1,once,ASSLDPTGGLYEQY
TRBV10-3,-,-,AISEEDAGSYNEQF
TRBV6-1,TRBD1,-,ASTPQGGPYYEQY
TRBV29-1,TRBD1,-,SVEHPGQGIDIQY
TRBV14,TRBD2,-,ASSQDPLAGSTDTQY
TRBV2,-,-,ASTNRDQPQH